This TCR beta chain was found in a study of identical twins. This clonotype came up a few times. Its matching antigen is unknown. Findings and caveats of the study: Modeled out-of-frame TCR alpha sharing in monozygotic twins fell below observed levels. Memory repertoires showed no such pattern, whereas abundant cord blood beta clonotypes carried fewer insertions. It was possible that invariant MAIT and iNKT cells partly confounded the zero-insertion analyses.

In TCRdb, the 5' RACE reads were re-called with MiXCR into one record per CDR3 protein. The sample has some 250,000 distinct CDR3 sequences, over 5% seen once. CDR1 and CDR2 (germline): SQVTM, ANQGSEA. This CDR3 comprises 14 residues. V shed 7 bases and J shed 1 base, with 16 bases lying between them. The same data also went into a second study, on T cells expressing NK-cell markers. As that study records: Among a few donors, these clonotypes also ranked first in the CD3+CD56-NKG2C+ fraction.

Sample: CD8+ T cells sorted from blood. V is TRBV29-1 and J is TRBJ2-5; D is perhaps TRBD1 or TRBD2 (5 bases each). This TCR was recovered from a woman between 18 and 29 years old in good health. This chain's CDR3 is CSETNRGSQETQYF. For the CDR3, the DNA is TGCAGCGAGACGAATCGGGGCTCCCAAGAGACCCAGTACTTC.